A single TCR beta chain is shown here with its context. Which antigen it targets is not known. No base quality values were provided; no much bigger clone lies one nucleotide off. From the cysteine through the phenylalanine, the CDR3 covers 16 amino acids. Only the CDR3 region is kept as DNA, spanning 48 bases read in frame from base 1. Trimming costs V 4 bases and J 1 base, and their ends lie 15 bases apart. In the germline V gene, CDR1 corresponds to MNHEY and CDR2 to SVGAGI. The sample belongs to a study of response to subunit inactivated influenza vaccine listed by TCRdb under 2018. Regarding the complete study: To follow how T cells responded to a trivalent subunit inactivated influenza vaccine, the researchers relied on deep quantitative profiling of the T cell receptor repertoire. Study-level results and caveats: The authors proposed that each seasonal influenza vaccination may bring in only a limited number of new T cells.

The library was obtained by RT-PCR. The sample was run on an Illumina HiSeq 2500. TCRdb applied fastp at Q25 and MiXCR to the public reads, then kept only in-frame beta chains. Each entry merges the rows of one CDR3 protein and shows their most common DNA and genes. The sample profile shows hundreds of thousands of distinct CDR3 sequences; around 13% of them were found once. The ten largest clones add up to 7.5% to 9% of the sample. This TCR was sampled from a man aged 45-65 years who received an inactivated influenza vaccine. Donor details come from another sample of the same person, matched by shared clones. The chain is encoded by TRBV6-5 joined to TRBJ2-3; the D gene is tentatively TRBD1 or TRBD2, each matching 5 bases. This material consisted of PBMCs from blood, taken approximately 15 days before vaccination. The CDR3 region reads CASSSLGVSGTDTQYF. The DNA sequence is TGTGCCAGCAGTTCCCTGGGGGTTTCAGGCACAGATACGCAGTATTTT.